The present TCR beta chain was sequenced within a study of human T cells and chemical hapten exposure. Study-wide results and limits: Significantly greater numbers of large CDR3 similarity clusters came from expanded TCRs than from controls.

TCRdb used MiXCR to reprocess the RACE reads, holding one entry per CDR3 protein. The data show 250,000 or so distinct CDR3 sequences, around 7.7% seen once. Germline V gene lookup returns CDR1 SGHTA and CDR2 FQGNSA. The CDR3 totals 13 residues. Trimming cost V 5 bases and J 7 bases, with 14 bases left between them. The time point denotes: pre-sensitization, week 0. Treatment in this sample: therapeutic diphenylcyclopropenone sensitization with weekly scalp DPC. Non-pregnant alopecia patients aged 18 to 70, suitable for DPC therapy. There are many counts of this clonotype. Antigen unknown. The starting material was whole blood, obtained in connection with sensitization to the hapten diphenylcyclopropenone (DPC). This rearrangement joins TRBV7-2 to TRBJ1-1, with no clear D. The receptor comes from a man aged 18 to 29 with alopecia areata. Some clones in this sample may be carry-over from other donors' samples. This CDR3 reads CASSLPTSSEAFF. The CDR3 bases are TGTGCCAGCAGCCTTCCCACCTCTAGTGAAGCTTTCTTT.